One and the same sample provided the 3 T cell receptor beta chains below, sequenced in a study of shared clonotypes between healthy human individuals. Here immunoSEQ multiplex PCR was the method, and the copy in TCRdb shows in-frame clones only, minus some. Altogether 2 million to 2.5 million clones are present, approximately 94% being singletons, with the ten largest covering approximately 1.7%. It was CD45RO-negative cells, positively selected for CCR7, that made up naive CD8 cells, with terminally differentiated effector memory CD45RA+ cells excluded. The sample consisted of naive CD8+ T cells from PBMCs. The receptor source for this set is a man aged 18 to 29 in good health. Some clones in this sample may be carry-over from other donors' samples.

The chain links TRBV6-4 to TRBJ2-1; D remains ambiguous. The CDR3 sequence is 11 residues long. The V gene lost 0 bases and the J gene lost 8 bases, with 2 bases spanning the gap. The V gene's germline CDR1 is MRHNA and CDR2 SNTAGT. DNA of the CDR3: TGTGCCAGCAGTGACTCTTATGAGCAGTTCTTC. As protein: CASSDSYEQFF.

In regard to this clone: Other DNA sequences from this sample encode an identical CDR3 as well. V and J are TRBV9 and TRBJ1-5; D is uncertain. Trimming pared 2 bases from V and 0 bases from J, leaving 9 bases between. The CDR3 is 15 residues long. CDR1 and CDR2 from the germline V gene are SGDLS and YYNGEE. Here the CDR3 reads CASSVSGNSNQPQHF. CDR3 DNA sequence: TGTGCCAGCAGCGTCTCTGGGAATAGCAATCAGCCCCAGCATTTT.

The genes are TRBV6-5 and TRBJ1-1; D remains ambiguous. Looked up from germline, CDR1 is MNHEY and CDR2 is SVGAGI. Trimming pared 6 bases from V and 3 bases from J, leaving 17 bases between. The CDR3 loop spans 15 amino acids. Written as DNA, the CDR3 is TGTGCCAGCAGCCCGAGCGGGCACTGGGACACTGAAGCTTTCTTT. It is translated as CASSPSGHWDTEAFF.